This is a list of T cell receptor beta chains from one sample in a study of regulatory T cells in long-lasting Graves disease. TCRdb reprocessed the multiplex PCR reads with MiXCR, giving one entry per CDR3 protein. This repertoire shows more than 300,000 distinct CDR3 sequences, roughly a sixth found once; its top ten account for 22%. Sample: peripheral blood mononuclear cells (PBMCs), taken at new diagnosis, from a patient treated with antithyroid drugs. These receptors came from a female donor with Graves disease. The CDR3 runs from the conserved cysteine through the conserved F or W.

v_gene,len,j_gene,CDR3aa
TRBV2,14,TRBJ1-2,CASSEPSTGLTYTF
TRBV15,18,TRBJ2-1,CATSRYPRIAGGRNEQFF
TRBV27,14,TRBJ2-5,CASSSYDRWETQYF
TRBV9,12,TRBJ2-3,CASSPSGTVQYF
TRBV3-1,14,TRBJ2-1,CASIARSSRSPPFF
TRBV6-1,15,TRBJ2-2,CASRKDSANTGELFF
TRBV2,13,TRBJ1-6,CASRDGRNSPLHF
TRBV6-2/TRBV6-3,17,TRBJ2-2,CASSVPAGGPDTGELFF
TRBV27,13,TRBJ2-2,CASSSLTGAKLFF
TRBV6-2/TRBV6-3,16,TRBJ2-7,CASSLELLEEGPEQYF
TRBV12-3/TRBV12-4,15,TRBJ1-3,CASRSLNRAGNTIYF
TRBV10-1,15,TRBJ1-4,CAISESAGADEKLFF
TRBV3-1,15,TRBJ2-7,CASSQYGTSGYEQYF